The 5 T cell receptor beta chains in this list originate from one sample, sequenced in a study of cytomegalovirus exposure and HLA in healthy donors. 13 Jbeta primers and 60 Vbeta primers were used for the PCR. The assay was immunoSEQ multiplex PCR, and TCRdb's table has in-frame clones only and misses some. The data contain 150,000 or so clones, roughly 79% of them singletons. The sequencing input was PBMCs. The source of these receptors is a woman aged 40 to 49 in good health and CMV-seropositive.

V gene TRBV4-2 combines with J gene TRBJ1-2, with 7 bases aligning to TRBD1. The CDR3 extends over 16 amino acids. The germline gives CDR1 LGHNA, CDR2 YNFKEQ. J was trimmed by 3 bases and V by 0 bases; bases with no gene match: 7. CDR3 sequence: CASSQDRTGTHYGYTF. CDR3 DNA sequence: TGTGCCAGCAGCCAAGACCGGACAGGAACCCACTATGGCTACACCTTC.

This chain links TRBV6-1 with TRBJ2-1; possibly TRBD1 for D (5 bases). V was trimmed by 2 bases and J by 6 bases, leaving 11 bases between them. The CDR3 consists of 14 residues. Looked up from germline, CDR1 is MNHNS and CDR2 is SASEGT. CDR3 DNA: TGTGCCAGCAGTGAACGACAGCTCTTCAATGAGCAGTTCTTC. Protein: CASSERQLFNEQFF.

The chain combines TRBV7-2 with TRBJ1-2; 11 positions match TRBD1. This CDR3 spans 15 amino acids. The germline CDR1 and CDR2 sequences are SGHTA and FQGNSA. With 4 bases clipped from V and 7 bases from J, the junction kept 8 bases outside the gene matches. This chain's CDR3 is CASSSSLGQGGGYTF. CDR3 nucleotides: TGTGCCAGCAGCTCATCACTGGGACAGGGGGGTGGCTACACCTTC.

The rearrangement joins TRBV7-2 to TRBJ1-1; D might be TRBD1 (6 bases). In germline, CDR1 is SGHTA, CDR2 FQGNSA. Trimming removed 3 bases from V and 1 base from J, with 15 bases in between. The CDR3 length is 16 residues. This CDR3 reads CASSFGGAGGNTEAFF. CDR3 DNA: TGTGCCAGCAGCTTCGGGGGGGCCGGGGGGAACACTGAAGCTTTCTTT.

V gene TRBV2 combines with J gene TRBJ1-1; 8 positions match TRBD1. Germline CDR1 is SNHLY and CDR2 is FYNNEI. V shed 8 bases, J shed 10 bases, and the junction held 18 bases outside the gene matches. This CDR3 is 15 amino acids long. The CDR3 DNA reads TGTGCCAGCGCTCGGCAGGGGGCGCGGAATTTTGGAGCTTTCTTT. Protein product: CASARQGARNFGAFF.